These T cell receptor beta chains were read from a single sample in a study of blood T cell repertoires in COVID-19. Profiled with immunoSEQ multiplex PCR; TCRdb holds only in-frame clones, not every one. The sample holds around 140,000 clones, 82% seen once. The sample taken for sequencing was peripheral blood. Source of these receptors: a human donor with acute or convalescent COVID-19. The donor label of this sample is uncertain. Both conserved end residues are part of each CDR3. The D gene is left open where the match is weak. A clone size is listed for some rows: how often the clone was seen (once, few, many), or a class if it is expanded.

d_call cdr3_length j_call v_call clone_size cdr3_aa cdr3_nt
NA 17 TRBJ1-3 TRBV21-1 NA CASSNGWAGPSGNTIYF TGTGCCAGCAGCAACGGGTGGGCGGGACCCTCTGGAAACACCATATATTTT
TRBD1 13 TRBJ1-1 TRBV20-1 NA CSASTDRGSEAFF TGCAGTGCTAGTACGGACAGGGGATCTGAAGCTTTCTTT
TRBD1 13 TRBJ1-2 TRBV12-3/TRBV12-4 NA CASTLRQGSGYTF TGTGCCAGCACCCTGAGACAGGGGTCTGGCTACACCTTC
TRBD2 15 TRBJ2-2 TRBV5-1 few CASSFPSGGAGELFF TGCGCCAGCAGCTTTCCTAGCGGGGGGGCCGGGGAGCTGTTTTTT
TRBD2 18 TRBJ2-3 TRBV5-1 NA CASSLGWSRAGGSDTQYF TGCGCCAGCAGCTTGGGATGGTCTCGAGCGGGGGGGTCAGATACGCAGTATTTT
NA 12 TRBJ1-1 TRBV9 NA CASSEGSAEAFF TGTGCCAGCAGCGAGGGGTCTGCTGAAGCTTTCTTT
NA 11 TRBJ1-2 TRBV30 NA CAWSAGNGYTF TGTGCCTGGAGTGCAGGGAATGGCTACACCTTC
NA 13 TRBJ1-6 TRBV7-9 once CASSPSGESPLHF TGTGCCAGCAGCCCCTCGGGGGAGTCACCCCTCCACTTT
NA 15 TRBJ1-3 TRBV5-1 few CASSAAVGDGNTIYF TGCGCCAGCAGCGCGGCGGTAGGGGATGGAAACACCATATATTTT
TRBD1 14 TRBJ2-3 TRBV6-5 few CASSTTGGTDTQYF TGTGCCAGCAGCACGACAGGGGGCACAGATACGCAGTATTTT
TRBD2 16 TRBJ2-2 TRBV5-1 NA CASGSVAGVNTGELFF TGCGCCAGCGGTTCCGTAGCGGGGGTTAACACCGGGGAGCTGTTTTTT
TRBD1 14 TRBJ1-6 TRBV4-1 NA CASSRTDRALPLHF TGCGCCAGCAGCCGAACGGACAGGGCGCTTCCCCTCCACTTT
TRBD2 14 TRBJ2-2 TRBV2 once CASGGTTYTGELFF TGTGCCAGCGGGGGGACTACTTACACCGGGGAGCTGTTTTTT
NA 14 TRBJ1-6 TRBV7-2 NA CASSLDSVNSPLHF TGTGCCAGCAGCTTGGACAGTGTAAATTCACCCCTCCACTTT
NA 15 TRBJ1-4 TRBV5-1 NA CASSLESLPNEKLFF TGCGCCAGCAGCTTGGAAAGCCTTCCTAATGAAAAACTGTTTTTT
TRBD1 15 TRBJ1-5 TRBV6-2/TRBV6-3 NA CASSYSDRGNQPQHF TGTGCCAGCAGTTACTCCGACAGGGGCAATCAGCCCCAGCATTTT
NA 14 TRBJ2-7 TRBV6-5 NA CASSYSHRSYEQYF TGTGCCAGCAGTTACTCGCACAGATCCTACGAGCAGTACTTC
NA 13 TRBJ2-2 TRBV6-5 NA CASSHRVTGELFF TGTGCCAGCAGCCACAGGGTCACCGGGGAGCTGTTTTTT
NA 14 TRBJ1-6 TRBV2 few CASSEASGYSPLHF TGTGCCAGCAGTGAAGCCTCAGGGTATTCACCCCTCCACTTT
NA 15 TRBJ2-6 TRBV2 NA CASSVHSSGANVLTF TGTGCCAGCAGTGTTCACAGCTCTGGGGCCAACGTCCTGACTTTC
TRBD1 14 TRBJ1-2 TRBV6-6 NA CASSYAQGYYGYTF TGTGCCAGCAGTTACGCACAGGGGTACTATGGCTACACCTTC
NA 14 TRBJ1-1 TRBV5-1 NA CASGIQGPNTEAFF TGCGCCAGTGGAATCCAGGGCCCGAACACTGAAGCTTTCTTT
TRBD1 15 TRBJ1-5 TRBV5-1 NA CASSVDGQGLQPQHF TGCGCCAGCAGCGTCGATGGACAGGGTCTTCAGCCCCAGCATTTT
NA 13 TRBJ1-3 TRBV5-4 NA CASSRSRGNTIYF TGTGCCAGCAGCCGGTCCAGGGGAAACACCATATATTTT
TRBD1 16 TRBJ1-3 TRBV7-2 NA CASSLTGGASGNTIYF TGTGCCAGCAGCTTGACAGGGGGCGCATCTGGAAACACCATATATTTT
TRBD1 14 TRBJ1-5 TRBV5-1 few CASSFGDRGQPQHF TGCGCCAGCAGCTTCGGAGACAGGGGGCAGCCCCAGCATTTT
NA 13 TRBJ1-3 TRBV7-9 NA CASKKGGGNTIYF TGTGCCAGCAAAAAGGGAGGAGGAAACACCATATATTTT
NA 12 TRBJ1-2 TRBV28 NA CASADGVDGYTF TGTGCCAGCGCCGACGGGGTTGATGGCTACACCTTC
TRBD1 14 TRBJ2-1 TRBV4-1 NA CASSQGDRYNEQFF TGCGCCAGCAGCCAAGGGGACAGGTACAATGAGCAGTTCTTC
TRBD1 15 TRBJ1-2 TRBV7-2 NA CASSITGGNNYGYTF TGTGCCAGCAGCATTACAGGGGGGAATAACTATGGCTACACCTTC
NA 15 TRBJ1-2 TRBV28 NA CASSFGTGRDYGYTF TGTGCCAGCAGTTTTGGTACAGGGAGGGACTATGGCTACACCTTC
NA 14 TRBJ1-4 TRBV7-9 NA CASSLSQGLEKLFF TGTGCCAGCAGCTTATCCCAGGGGCTTGAAAAACTGTTTTTT
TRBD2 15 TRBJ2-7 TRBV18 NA CASTFTSGGGYEQYF TGTGCCAGCACCTTCACTAGCGGGGGGGGCTACGAGCAGTACTTC
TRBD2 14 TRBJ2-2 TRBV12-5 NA CASGTGTSSGELFF TGTGCTAGTGGTACCGGGACTAGCTCCGGGGAGCTGTTTTTT
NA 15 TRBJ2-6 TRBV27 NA CASAGAHSGANVLTF TGTGCCAGCGCGGGCGCCCACTCTGGGGCCAACGTCCTGACTTTC
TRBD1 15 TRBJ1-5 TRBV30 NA CAWSVPDRMMQPQHF TGTGCCTGGAGTGTACCGGACAGGATGATGCAGCCCCAGCATTTT
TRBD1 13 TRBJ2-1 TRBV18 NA CASSSTGVNEQFF TGTGCCAGCTCATCAACAGGGGTCAATGAGCAGTTCTTC
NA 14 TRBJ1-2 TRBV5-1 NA CASSSGGGNYGYTF TGCGCCAGCAGCTCCGGTGGGGGGAACTATGGCTACACCTTC
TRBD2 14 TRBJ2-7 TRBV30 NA CAWSVAGGTDEQYF TGTGCCTGGAGTGTCGCGGGGGGCACAGACGAGCAGTACTTC
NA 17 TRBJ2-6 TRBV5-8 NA CASSLVTEYSGANVLTF TGTGCCAGCAGCTTGGTGACAGAATACTCTGGGGCCAACGTCCTGACTTTC
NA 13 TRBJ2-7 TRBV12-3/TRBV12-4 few CASSFSPTYEQYF TGTGCCAGCAGTTTCTCCCCTACCTACGAGCAGTACTTC
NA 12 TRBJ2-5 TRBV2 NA CASGGAKETQYF TGTGCCAGCGGGGGGGCTAAAGAGACCCAGTACTTC
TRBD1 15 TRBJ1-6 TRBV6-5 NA CASSTRQGVYSPLHF TGTGCCAGCAGTACTAGACAGGGTGTTTATTCACCCCTCCACTTT
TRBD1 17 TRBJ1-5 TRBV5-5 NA CASTTTLIGQGNQPQHF TGTGCCAGCACCACCACCCTGATTGGACAGGGTAATCAGCCCCAGCATTTT
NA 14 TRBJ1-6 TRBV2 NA CASRDIQRSSPLHF TGTGCCAGCAGGGACATCCAAAGGTCTTCACCCCTCCACTTT
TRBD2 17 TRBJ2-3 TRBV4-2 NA CASSQDRVGGGTDTQYF TGTGCCAGCAGCCAAGATCGGGTGGGAGGGGGCACAGATACGCAGTATTTT
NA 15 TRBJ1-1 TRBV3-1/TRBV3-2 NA CASSQSRGVTVEAFF TGTGCCAGCAGCCAATCGCGGGGGGTTACAGTTGAAGCTTTCTTT
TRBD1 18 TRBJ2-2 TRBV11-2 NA CASSLTFRQGALGGELFF TGTGCCAGCAGCTTAACCTTTCGTCAGGGGGCATTGGGCGGGGAGCTGTTTTTT
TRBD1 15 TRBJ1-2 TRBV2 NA CASSYLRTGGDGYTF TGTGCCAGCAGTTATTTACGGACAGGGGGCGACGGCTACACCTTC
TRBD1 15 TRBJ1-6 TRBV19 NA CASTSDQGGISPLHF TGTGCCAGTACCTCCGACCAGGGGGGTATTTCACCCCTCCACTTT
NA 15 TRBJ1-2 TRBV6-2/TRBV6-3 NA CASSYTTGLLYGYTF TGTGCCAGCAGTTACACGACAGGCCTGCTCTATGGCTACACCTTC
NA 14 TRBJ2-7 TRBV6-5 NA CASSNGVRPYEQYF TGTGCCAGCAGCAATGGTGTGAGGCCCTACGAGCAGTACTTC
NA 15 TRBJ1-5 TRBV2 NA CASTRETGGNQPQHF TGTGCCAGCACCCGAGAGACAGGTGGCAATCAGCCCCAGCATTTT
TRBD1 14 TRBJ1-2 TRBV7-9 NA CATTGTEPNYGYTF TGTGCCACCACCGGGACAGAGCCTAACTATGGCTACACCTTC
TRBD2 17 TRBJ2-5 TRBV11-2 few CASSQGGFQRGSETQYF TGTGCCAGCAGCCAGGGCGGTTTCCAGCGGGGGTCAGAGACCCAGTACTTC
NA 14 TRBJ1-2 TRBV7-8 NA CASSLAYTEDGYTF TGTGCTAGCAGCTTAGCGTATACGGAGGATGGCTACACCTTC
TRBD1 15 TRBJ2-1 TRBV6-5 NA CASSHPGQGALEQFF TGTGCCAGCAGCCATCCCGGACAGGGGGCTCTTGAGCAGTTCTTC
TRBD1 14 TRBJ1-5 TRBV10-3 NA CAIRTGLDNQPQHF TGTGCCATCAGGACAGGGTTGGACAATCAGCCCCAGCATTTT
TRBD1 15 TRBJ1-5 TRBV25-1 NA CASSAGTGDNQPQHF TGTGCCAGCAGTGCCGGGACAGGGGACAATCAGCCCCAGCATTTT